Listed below are T cell receptor beta chains from one sample, sequenced in a study of T cells in localized non-small cell lung cancer. Clones were read by immunoSEQ multiplex PCR, and TCRdb kept only the in-frame ones, dropping some. The top ten hold 2.6% of the sample, which has tens of thousands of clones, around nine tenths seen once. Sequenced here: peripheral blood, sampled before any cancer treatment. These receptors originate from a female donor older than 55 with stage I squamous cell lung carcinoma. Both conserved end residues are part of each CDR3. The D gene is left open where the match is weak. Size values are once, few and many counts, or a class for expanded clones, and some rows have none.

>TRBJ2-7|NA|TRBV18|NA
CASSPSGRQSSEQYF
TGTGCCAGCTCACCTTCTGGTAGACAGAGTTCCGAGCAGTACTTC
>TRBJ1-4|TRBD1|TRBV7-9|NA
CASSRGDRDEKLFF
TGTGCCAGCAGCCGGGGGGACAGGGATGAAAAACTGTTTTTT
>TRBJ1-1|NA|TRBV7-6|NA
CASSLKENTEAFF
TGTGCCAGCAGCTTAAAGGAGAACACTGAAGCTTTCTTT
>TRBJ2-1|TRBD2|TRBV5-8|NA
CASSWGLADDSYDEQFF
TGTGCCAGCAGCTGGGGACTAGCGGATGATTCCTACGATGAGCAGTTCTTC
>TRBJ2-7|NA|TRBV7-2|NA
CASSLWGGSSREQYF
TGTGCCAGCAGCTTGTGGGGGGGCTCCTCTAGGGAGCAGTACTTC
>TRBJ2-3|NA|TRBV29-1|NA
CSVEIGWGTDTQYF
TGCAGCGTTGAAATAGGTTGGGGCACAGATACGCAGTATTTT
>TRBJ1-2|NA|TRBV5-1|NA
CASSPGPGDGGYTF
TGCGCCAGCAGCCCGGGCCCAGGGGACGGCGGCTACACCTTC
>TRBJ2-5|NA|TRBV18|once
CASSPMGSGETQYF
TGTGCCAGCTCACCAATGGGGTCCGGCGAGACCCAGTACTTC
>TRBJ1-4|TRBD1|TRBV5-1|few
CASSLGGRQGNEKLFF
TGCGCCAGCAGCTTGGGGGGGCGACAGGGAAATGAAAAACTGTTTTTT
>TRBJ2-7|NA|TRBV11-3|NA
CASTRRGEYEQYF
TGTGCCAGCACCCGCCGGGGAGAATACGAGCAGTACTTC
>TRBJ2-6|NA|TRBV5-1|NA
CASSPGSSSGANVLTF
TGCGCCAGCAGCCCTGGCTCGTCTTCTGGGGCCAACGTCCTGACTTTC
>TRBJ1-2|NA|TRBV7-3|NA
CASSLRGPRGAYGYTF
TGTGCCAGCAGCTTAAGGGGACCAAGGGGGGCCTATGGCTACACCTTC
>TRBJ2-6|NA|TRBV27|NA
CASSSLIGAGANVLTF
TGTGCCAGCAGTTCGTTAATAGGGGCTGGGGCCAACGTCCTGACTTTC
>TRBJ1-1|TRBD1|TRBV6-5|NA
CASSYLLQGAITEAFF
TGTGCCAGCAGTTACTTATTACAGGGGGCAATCACTGAAGCTTTCTTT
>TRBJ2-3|TRBD2|TRBV18|NA
CASSPLAGVLTDTQYF
TGTGCCAGCTCACCTCTAGCGGGAGTTTTGACAGATACGCAGTATTTT
>TRBJ1-3|NA|TRBV5-4|NA
CASSSVAAPGNTIYF
TGTGCCAGCAGCTCCGTTGCAGCACCTGGAAACACCATATATTTT
>TRBJ2-5|TRBD2|TRBV19|NA
CASRGTIQETQYF
TGTGCCAGTAGGGGGACTATACAAGAGACCCAGTACTTC
>TRBJ1-4|NA|TRBV7-9|NA
CASSRRTANNEKLFF
TGTGCCAGCAGCCGACGGACGGCCAATAATGAAAAACTGTTTTTT
>TRBJ2-5|NA|TRBV28|NA
CASSRAGPLQETQYF
TGTGCCAGCAGTAGGGCCGGACCGCTCCAAGAGACCCAGTACTTC
>TRBJ2-3|TRBD2|TRBV7-3|NA
CASSSRLAGPTDTQYF
TGTGCCAGCAGCTCAAGACTAGCGGGACCCACAGATACGCAGTATTTT
>TRBJ2-7|NA|TRBV11-2|NA
CASSLAQLSYEQYF
TGTGCCAGCAGCCTCGCCCAGCTCTCCTACGAGCAGTACTTC
>TRBJ2-7|NA|TRBV20-1|NA
CSARRRSEQYF
TGCAGTGCTAGAAGGAGGAGCGAGCAGTACTTC
>TRBJ2-3|TRBD2|TRBV6-6|NA
CASSYSPGGPSQYF
TGTGCCAGCAGTTACTCCCCGGGAGGGCCCTCGCAGTATTTT
>TRBJ2-6|NA|TRBV19|NA
CASSIPTVSGANVLTF
TGTGCCAGTAGTATCCCGACAGTCTCTGGGGCCAACGTCCTGACTTTC
>TRBJ1-2|NA|TRBV5-6|NA
CASSFVANYGYTF
TGTGCCAGCAGCTTCGTGGCTAACTATGGCTACACCTTC
>TRBJ2-7|TRBD2|TRBV14|NA
CASSQGLADSSYEQYF
TGTGCCAGCAGCCAGGGACTAGCGGATAGCTCCTACGAGCAGTACTTC
>TRBJ2-5|NA|TRBV2|NA
CAATPESGPQETQYF
TGTGCCGCCACCCCGGAAAGCGGCCCCCAAGAGACCCAGTACTTC
>TRBJ1-5|TRBD1|TRBV19|NA
CASSRKGTAASNQPQHF
TGTGCCAGTAGTCGAAAGGGGACAGCTGCTAGCAATCAGCCCCAGCATTTT
>TRBJ1-1|NA|TRBV21-1|NA
CASSTDKNTEAFF
TGTGCCAGCAGCACGGACAAGAACACTGAAGCTTTCTTT
>TRBJ2-3|TRBD2|TRBV5-1|NA
CASSTVSGGPWDTQYF
TGCGCCAGCAGCACTGTCTCGGGAGGGCCTTGGGATACGCAGTATTTT
>TRBJ2-7|NA|TRBV5-1|NA
CASSGGGQTYEQYF
TGCGCCAGCAGCGGAGGGGGCCAAACCTACGAGCAGTACTTC
>TRBJ2-2|TRBD2|TRBV4-3|NA
CASSQVSHSTGTSGSIGGELFF
TGCGCCAGCAGCCAAGTGTCTCACTCTACTGGGACTAGCGGTTCCATCGGCGGGGAGCTGTTTTTT
>TRBJ2-5|TRBD1|TRBV29-1|NA
CSAVDRGRSGVGQKTQYF
TGCAGCGCGGTGGACAGGGGCAGGTCGGGAGTAGGGCAAAAGACCCAGTACTTC
>TRBJ2-7|NA|TRBV2|NA
CASRLGTAREQYF
TGTGCCAGCAGGCTCGGGACCGCTCGAGAGCAGTACTTC
>TRBJ1-3|NA|TRBV6-5|NA
CASSPLTGGNTIYF
TGTGCCAGCAGCCCCCTGACAGGAGGAAACACCATATATTTT
>TRBJ1-5|NA|TRBV6-9|NA
CASSKNRERGQPQHF
TGTGCCAGCAGTAAAAACAGGGAAAGAGGACAGCCCCAGCATTTT
>TRBJ2-3|NA|TRBV4-1|NA
CASSQQQGRTDTQYF
TGCGCCAGCAGCCAGCAACAGGGTCGCACAGATACGCAGTATTTT
>TRBJ1-2|NA|TRBV7-2|NA
CASSLQGPPYGYTF
TGTGCCAGCAGCTTACAGGGCCCTCCTTATGGCTACACCTTC
>TRBJ1-3|NA|TRBV18|NA
CASSPSGGNSGNTIYF
TGTGCCAGCTCACCTTCGGGCGGGAACTCTGGAAACACCATATATTTT
>TRBJ1-2|NA|TRBV21-1|NA
CASGVQGRAYGYTF
TGTGCCAGCGGGGTGCAGGGTCGTGCGTATGGCTACACCTTC
>TRBJ2-4|NA|TRBV4-3|NA
CASSQEWQDIQYF
TGCGCCAGCAGCCAAGAGTGGCAGGACATTCAGTACTTC
>TRBJ2-1|TRBD2|TRBV6-1|NA
CASSRATSGSNEQFF
TGTGCCAGCAGTCGGGCGACTAGCGGGAGTAATGAGCAGTTCTTC
>TRBJ1-5|TRBD1|TRBV27|NA
CASSLSIPGQGNQPQHF
TGTGCCAGCAGTTTATCGATCCCCGGACAGGGTAATCAGCCCCAGCATTTT
>TRBJ2-7|NA|TRBV5-5|NA
CASSLGRSLLYYEQYF
TGTGCCAGCAGCTTGGGAAGGAGCCTCCTTTACTACGAGCAGTACTTC
>TRBJ2-2|NA|TRBV7-9|NA
CASSFRTPNTGELFF
TGTGCCAGCAGCTTTCGGACGCCGAACACCGGGGAGCTGTTTTTT
>TRBJ2-5|NA|TRBV30|NA
CAWSEGMVGTQYF
TGTGCCTGGAGTGAGGGTATGGTGGGGACCCAGTACTTC
>TRBJ2-1|NA|TRBV21-1|NA
CASTLASSYNEQFF
TGTGCCAGCACATTGGCCTCTTCCTACAATGAGCAGTTCTTC
>TRBJ1-2|NA|TRBV15|NA
CATSRGERDYGYTF
TGTGCCACCAGCAGAGGTGAGAGGGACTATGGCTACACCTTC
>TRBJ1-5|TRBD1|TRBV19|NA
CASDLLGTGAQPQHF
TGTGCCAGTGATTTACTGGGGACAGGGGCTCAGCCCCAGCATTTT
>TRBJ2-7|TRBD2|TRBV7-7|NA
CASSLAGGAEQYF
TGTGCCAGCAGCTTAGCGGGAGGGGCCGAGCAGTACTTC
>TRBJ1-2|TRBD1|TRBV7-2|once
CASSSDRGQGGYTF
TGTGCCAGCAGCTCGGACAGGGGTCAGGGCGGCTACACCTTC
>TRBJ2-2|NA|TRBV19|once
CASFKNTGELFF
TGTGCCAGTTTTAAGAACACCGGGGAGCTGTTTTTT
>TRBJ1-2|NA|TRBV5-1|NA
CASSLGHRDPKANYGYTF
TGCGCCAGCAGCTTGGGCCACAGGGACCCAAAAGCTAACTATGGCTACACCTTC
>TRBJ2-7|TRBD2|TRBV29-1|NA
CSVEDLAGEYYEQYF
TGCAGCGTTGAAGATCTGGCGGGAGAGTACTACGAGCAGTACTTC
>TRBJ1-5|NA|TRBV6-1|once
CASSGSSNQPQHF
TGTGCCAGCAGTGGCTCCTCAAATCAGCCCCAGCATTTT
>TRBJ1-5|NA|TRBV6-5|NA
CASSKNRERGQPQHF
TGTGCCAGCAGTAAAAACAGGGAAAGAGGACAGCCCCAGCATTTT
>TRBJ2-3|TRBD2|TRBV7-6|NA
CASSISGAPLTQYF
TGTGCCAGCAGCATAAGCGGGGCCCCACTTACGCAGTATTTT
>TRBJ2-3|TRBD2|TRBV9|NA
CASSVAGTRADTQYF
TGTGCCAGCAGCGTAGCGGGGACTAGAGCAGATACGCAGTATTTT
>TRBJ2-1|NA|TRBV2|NA
CASRSGNEQFF
TGTGCCAGCAGGAGTGGCAATGAGCAGTTCTTC
>TRBJ1-5|NA|TRBV18|NA
CASSLGGGLEPQHF
TGTGCCAGCTCACTAGGAGGGGGGCTAGAGCCCCAGCATTTT